This TCR beta chain came from a study of blood T cell repertoires in COVID-19. Sequenced by immunoSEQ multiplex PCR; TCRdb stores in-frame clones only, minus some. This sample carries 180,000 or so clones, 88% of them seen once, and the ten largest clones take around 1.6%. The CDR3 contains 13 residues. Trimming cost V 6 bases and J 1 base, with 9 bases left between them. This sequence joins TRBV12-3 or TRBV12-4 and TRBJ2-5, with D tentatively TRBD1 (5 bases). The sample taken for sequencing was peripheral blood. The origin of this receptor is a man aged 18 to 30 with active or convalescent COVID-19. As DNA, the CDR3 is TGTGCCAGCAGCCTAGGGGTCCAAGAGACCCAGTACTTC. It yields the protein CASSLGVQETQYF.